This TCR beta chain stems from a study of blood T cell repertoires in COVID-19. Study background: Samples taken during acute and convalescent COVID-19 were collected in the United States, Italy and Spain.

Measured with immunoSEQ multiplex PCR; TCRdb has only the in-frame clones, and not every one. The table lists 18,000 or so clones, roughly nine tenths of them singletons, with 13% in the top ten. The CDR3 consists of 13 residues. Trimming removed 5 bases at V and 4 bases at J, with 11 bases between. In germline, CDR1 is LNHDA, CDR2 SQIVND (reference sequence). This chain joins TRBV19 and TRBJ1-1, with a possible D match to TRBD1 (5 bases). Input material: peripheral blood. The TCR comes from a man between 60 and 75 years old with active COVID-19. CDR3 amino acids: CASSEKRGTEAFF. For the CDR3, the DNA is TGTGCCAGTAGTGAGAAAAGGGGCACTGAAGCTTTCTTT.